This TCR beta chain was sequenced for a study of T-cell memory formation after mild COVID-19. Study-wide context: TCR clusters were largely donor specific.

Study outcomes and limitations: Largely, contracting CD4+ clones fell within CM and EM, and contracting CD8+ clones within EMRA. Day 15 to 85 contracting clones showed balanced CD4/CD8; later expanders leaned CD4+. Cross-reactive memory apparently joined, as some responding clones appeared in pre-infection memory.

This clonotype has more than one count but fewer than ten. Its antigen is currently unknown. This CDR3 has 18 amino acids. TCRdb re-called the 5' RACE reads with MiXCR, one entry per CDR3 protein. The table lists roughly 450,000 distinct CDR3 sequences, around a sixth of them singletons. The sequenced sample was PBMCs or a T cell subset sorted from them (not recorded which). This chain joins TRBV12-1 and TRBJ2-1; the table's D call of TRBD2 was not tested on the DNA. TRBV12-1 counts as a pseudogene. This TCR came from an adult woman who had mild COVID-19 (a few samples of this study predate the infection). Cell type and time point are not known. The CDR3 protein is CASSFAQDSGGCFNEQFF. The CDR3 DNA is TGTGCCAGCAGCTTTGCGCAAGATAGCGGGGGTTGCTTCAATGAGCAGTTCTTC.